A single T cell receptor (beta chain) is shown here with its context. As yet, its antigen is unknown. A second PCR of roughly 7 to 11 cycles used a sample-barcoded 5' primer and a J-beta primer mix. The template-switch adaptor was a 5' adaptor with 12 random nucleotides. It tagged each cDNA molecule. TCRdb itself ran the 5' RACE reads through MiXCR, one entry per CDR3 protein. Counted here are some 1.4 million distinct CDR3 sequences, about 40% occurring once; the ten biggest clones make up roughly 7.9%. Looked up from germline, CDR1 is DFQATT and CDR2 is SNEGSKA (reference sequence). The CDR3 runs to 14 residues. Trimming cost V 7 bases and J 2 bases, with 16 bases left between them. This specimen belongs to a study of blood T cells in healthy people across ages. Notes on the study in general: Underestimates were what the diversity estimates from one million T cells were considered to be.

The rearrangement links TRBV20-1 to TRBJ2-3; the D is unclear. The TCR was taken from a young woman in good health. Material: blood. As DNA, the CDR3 is TGCAGTGTTAGGACCGTAGATAACACAGATACGCAGTATTTT. It translates to CSVRTVDNTDTQYF.